The next 30 T cell receptor beta chains were all read from a single sample in a study of T cells in Graves' hyperthyroidism and ophthalmopathy. Regions amplified from RNA transcripts were the TCR beta CDR3 regions. The primer set for the first-round RT-PCR of the TCR CDR3 was HTBI. MiXCR, run by TCRdb on the multiplex PCR reads, gives a single entry per CDR3 protein. The data show 300,000 to 450,000 distinct CDR3 sequences, around 13% seen once. The sequenced sample was blood. The receptors shown here come from an older woman with Graves' hyperthyroidism.

The J gene is TRBJ1-4, the V gene TRBV7-2; D remains unclear. Germline V gene sequence: CDR1 SGHTA, CDR2 FQGNSA. With 5 bases removed from V and 1 base from J, the gap between germline ends came to 11 bases. The CDR3 sequence is 15 residues long. In DNA form, the CDR3 reads TGTGCCAGCAGCCGACGAGGGAGAACTAATGAAAAACTGTTTTTT. Translation: CASSRRGRTNEKLFF.

The table lists this clonotype with many counts. V is TRBV2 and J is TRBJ1-1; 8 bases align to TRBD1. Germline assignment: CDR1 SNHLY and CDR2 FYNNEI. This CDR3 is built from 15 residues. V lost 2 bases to trimming and J lost 11 bases; unmatched junction nucleotides: 13. The CDR3 sequence is CASSERDWQGARAFF. The CDR3 DNA sequence: TGTGCCAGCAGTGAAAGGGATTGGCAGGGGGCTCGGGCTTTCTTT.

This clonotype was found many times. This sequence joins TRBV27 and TRBJ2-2, with 12 bases lining up with TRBD2. This CDR3 spans 17 amino acids. V gave up 5 bases and J gave up 5 bases; unmatched junction bases: 9. The germline V gene encodes CDR1 MNHEY and CDR2 SMNVEV (reference sequence). The CDR3 region is CASSRTSGVLGTGELFF. Written as DNA, the CDR3 is TGTGCCAGCAGTCGGACTAGCGGGGTCCTGGGGACCGGGGAGCTGTTTTTT.

This clonotype occurred many times. The chain joins TRBV13 to TRBJ1-3; D uncertain. This CDR3 spans 16 amino acids. With 6 bases removed from V and 0 bases from J, the gap between germline ends came to 15 bases. Germline CDR1 PRHDT, CDR2 FYEKMQ (reference sequence). CDR3 protein: CASRIWGDYSGNTIYF. In nucleotides, the CDR3 is TGTGCCAGCAGAATTTGGGGAGACTACTCTGGAAACACCATATATTTT.

This clonotype was detected a few times. This sequence joins TRBV28 and TRBJ1-5; 8 bases are shared with TRBD1. Germline V lookup: CDR1 MDHEN, CDR2 SYDVKM. The CDR3 extends over 18 amino acids. Trimming cost V 3 bases and J 2 bases; bases outside gene matches: 12. CDR3 sequence (DNA): TGTGCCAGCAGTTTGAACGCAGGGGGCATATTGGGCAATCAGCCCCAGCATTTT. This gives the protein CASSLNAGGILGNQPQHF.

This clonotype was seen repeatedly, ten times or more. The V gene is TRBV12-3 or TRBV12-4, the J gene TRBJ2-5; TRBD1 matches 9 bases. This CDR3 spans 16 amino acids. The junction had 12 bases not matched to a gene; V was cut back by 5 bases and J by 5 bases. The CDR3: CASSPGVGTGWETQYF. The CDR3 DNA is TGTGCCAGCAGTCCAGGGGTGGGGACAGGGTGGGAGACCCAGTACTTC.

This chain joins TRBV16 and TRBJ2-7, with TRBD1 matching 8 bases. Germline values: CDR1 KGHSY, CDR2 FQNENV. The CDR3 sequence is 16 residues long. Germline trimming cut 0 bases from V and 3 bases from J; bases unmatched to any gene: 7. CDR3 coding DNA: TGTGCCAGCAGCCAATCGATCCAGGGGGCTATCTACGAGCAGTACTTC. Translating it yields CASSQSIQGAIYEQYF.

The chain couples TRBV7-2 to TRBJ2-3; D unresolved. The germline V gene encodes CDR1 SGHTA and CDR2 FQGNSA. The CDR3 runs to 15 residues. V was pared by 1 base and J by 0 bases, with 8 bases between. The CDR3 loop reads CASSLDRISTDTQYF. The CDR3 DNA sequence: TGTGCCAGCAGCTTAGATCGAATTAGCACAGATACGCAGTATTTT.

This clonotype was detected ten times or more. This chain links TRBV28 with TRBJ2-7, with 12 positions matching TRBD2. Trimming cost V 4 bases and J 5 bases; bases outside gene matches: 3. The CDR3 has 14 residues. Germline values: CDR1 MDHEN, CDR2 SYDVKM. The CDR3 nucleotides read TGTGCCAGCAGTTGGACTAGCGGGAACGACGAGCAGTACTTC. Protein: CASSWTSGNDEQYF.

V gene TRBV12-3 or TRBV12-4 combines with J gene TRBJ2-5; 10 bases line up with TRBD2. V shed 5 bases, J shed 8 bases, and the junction held 11 bases outside the gene matches. CDR3 length equals 15 residues. CDR3 nucleotide sequence: TGTGCCAGCAGTCGCCGGGTAGCGGGAGGTGGAACCCAGTACTTC. Translation gives CASSRRVAGGGTQYF.

In this sample, this clonotype turned up many times. The J gene is TRBJ2-7, the V gene TRBV11-3; D uncertain. Germline loops: CDR1 SGHNT, CDR2 YENEEA. V shed 1 base and J shed 4 bases, with 14 bases lying between them. The CDR3 contains 15 residues. CDR3 DNA: TGTGCCAGCAGCTTAGTAGTGTCAAGAAGTTACGAGCAGTACTTC. The encoded protein is CASSLVVSRSYEQYF.

The chain couples TRBV12-3 or TRBV12-4 to TRBJ1-1; tentative D call: TRBD1 (6 bases). This CDR3 region has 14 residues. Trimming took off 6 bases at V and 0 bases at J, with 11 bases between the two ends. The CDR3 protein is CASSPDSMNTEAFF. CDR3 in DNA: TGTGCCAGCAGCCCGGACAGCATGAACACTGAAGCTTTCTTT.

Turning to this clonotype: A much larger clone differs from this one at a single base, so this may be a read error. The DNA for the CDR3 is TGTGCCAGTAGCTCCCCACAGGGGAGGGCGGTAACTGAAGCTTTCTTT. Translation gives CASSSPQGRAVTEAFF. The rearrangement uses TRBV19 and TRBJ1-1, with 7 bases fitting TRBD1. V lost 6 bases to trimming and J lost 5 bases; unmatched junction nucleotides: 15. This CDR3 is built from 16 residues. Germline V gene lookup returns CDR1 LNHDA and CDR2 SQIVND (reference sequence).

In DNA, the CDR3 is TGTGCCAGCAGTACCGGGTGGACTGAAGCTTTCTTT. It codes for CASSTGWTEAFF. J is TRBJ1-1 and V is TRBV6-1; D is uncertain. This CDR3 has 12 residues. V lost 5 bases and J 5 bases, leaving 9 bases between the germline ends. CDR1 and CDR2 (germline): MNHNS, SASEGT.

This rearrangement joins TRBV11-2 to TRBJ2-7; D not certain. The CDR3 sequence is 12 residues long. V was shortened by 4 bases and J by 3 bases, with 7 bases between the two germline ends. In germline, CDR1 is SGHAT, CDR2 FQNNGV. The CDR3 DNA reads TGTGCCAGCAGCTACGACCACTACGAGCAGTACTTC. It translates to CASSYDHYEQYF.

The chain couples TRBV19 to TRBJ2-7; D gene uncertain. CDR3 length: 13 amino acids. V was trimmed by 2 bases and J by 3 bases, leaving 8 bases between them. Germline V gene lookup returns CDR1 LNHDA and CDR2 SQIVND (reference sequence). CDR3 DNA sequence: TGTGCCAGTAGTATATCAGCAGTCTACGAGCAGTACTTC. Protein: CASSISAVYEQYF.

This clonotype has just a few counts. With a much larger clone just one base away, this may be a read error. CDR3 bases: TGTGCCAGCAGCCCGGGACAGGCTAATGAAAAACTGTTTTTT. Residues: CASSPGQANEKLFF. The chain carries TRBV5-6 and TRBJ1-4; TRBD1 aligns across 8 bases. V gave up 4 bases and J gave up 3 bases; unmatched junction bases: 2. The CDR3 sequence is 14 residues long. From germline, CDR1 is SGHDT and CDR2 YYEEEE.

This clonotype occurred many times. The CDR3 DNA sequence: TGTGCCAGCATGGGATACAGCCTCACCGGGGAGCTGTTTTTT. It yields the protein CASMGYSLTGELFF. The V call is TRBV28, the J call TRBJ2-2; no reliable D call. Germline V CDR1 and CDR2: MDHEN, SYDVKM. The CDR3 loop spans 14 amino acids. V was trimmed by 7 bases and J by 4 bases, leaving 13 bases between them.

The sample holds many counts of this clonotype. The V and J genes are TRBV11-3 and TRBJ2-2, with D unclear. This CDR3 has 14 amino acids. The V gene's germline CDR1 is SGHNT and CDR2 YENEEA. V dropped 2 bases and J dropped 1 base, with 5 bases sitting between them. The CDR3 loop is CASSLFRNTGELFF. CDR3 in DNA: TGTGCCAGCAGCTTATTTAGGAACACCGGGGAGCTGTTTTTT.

This clonotype has a count of ten or more. CDR3 coding DNA: TGTGCCAGCAGTTACTCGAAACTACACAATGAGCAGTTCTTC. Amino acids: CASSYSKLHNEQFF. V gene TRBV6-6 combines with J gene TRBJ2-1; D is ambiguous. This CDR3 spans 14 amino acids. Trimming took 0 bases from V and 5 from J, leaving 8 bases between them. Germline CDR1 is MNHNY and CDR2 is SVGAGI (reference sequence).

This clonotype was detected many times. DNA for the CDR3: TGTGCCAGCTCACCAAGACAGGGGGAAAACACTGAAGCTTTCTTT. Translating gives CASSPRQGENTEAFF. The chain links TRBV18 to TRBJ1-1; 9 bases match TRBD1. V dropped 2 bases and J dropped 2; count of bases not matched to a gene: 3. CDR3 length: 15 residues. Germline V gene lookup returns CDR1 KGHSH and CDR2 LQKENI.

There are many counts of this clonotype. The rearrangement joins TRBV4-1 to TRBJ2-7; D could derive from TRBD1 or TRBD2 (5 bases each). The CDR3 length is 12 residues. Between the trimmed V and J ends, which lost 1 base and 6 bases, there was a span of 7 bases. Germline lookup yields CDR1 MGHRA and CDR2 YSYEKL. Written as DNA, the CDR3 is TGCGCCAGCAGCCAAGCAGGGAGCGAGCAGTACTTC. Translated: CASSQAGSEQYF.

This clonotype was seen at least ten times. The V call is TRBV18, the J call TRBJ2-1; no firm D call. The CDR3 runs 14 residues. The ends were cut back, 0 bases at V and 6 bases at J, with 9 bases in the middle. CDR1 KGHSH and CDR2 LQKENI come from the germline V gene. CDR3 DNA: TGTGCCAGCTCACCACCCCAGCCACGCAATGAGCAGTTCTTC. Translation: CASSPPQPRNEQFF.

In its sample, this clonotype was seen many times. V and J are TRBV5-8 and TRBJ2-2; D remains ambiguous. The ends were cut back, 0 bases at V and 8 bases at J, with 5 bases in the middle. The CDR3 length is 12 residues. From germline, CDR1 is SGHTS and CDR2 YDEGEE. This chain's CDR3 is CASSLDGGELFF. The CDR3 nucleotides read TGTGCCAGCAGCTTGGACGGGGGGGAGCTGTTTTTT.

This clonotype has at least ten counts. CDR3 region: CATSDRTGSSGSYNEQFF. The CDR3 nucleotides are TGTGCCACCAGTGACCGCACAGGGTCTAGCGGGAGTTACAATGAGCAGTTCTTC. V and J are TRBV24-1 and TRBJ2-1; 10 nucleotides line up with TRBD2. Germline trimming cut 4 bases from V and 4 bases from J; bases unmatched to any gene: 12. The CDR3 runs to 18 residues. Per germline, CDR1 KGHDR and CDR2 SFDVKD.

This clonotype has at least ten counts. The rearrangement uses TRBV20-1 and TRBJ2-1; the match to TRBD1 covers 7 bases. There are 13 residues in the CDR3. Germline CDR1 DFQATT, CDR2 SNEGSKA (reference sequence). V trimming: 3 bases; J trimming: 7 bases; junction bases outside the gene matches: 6. The chain's CDR3 is CSASQSRGNEQFF. Here the CDR3 DNA reads TGCAGTGCTAGTCAGTCCAGGGGGAATGAGCAGTTCTTC.

This rearrangement joins TRBV4-1 to TRBJ1-3, with D possibly matching TRBD1 (5 bases). Germline loops: CDR1 MGHRA, CDR2 YSYEKL. V was clipped by 3 bases and J by 0 bases, with 12 bases between them. The CDR3 covers 16 residues. CDR3: CASSQPTGHSGNTIYF. The CDR3 bases are TGCGCCAGCAGCCAGCCTACAGGTCACTCTGGAAACACCATATATTTT.

This rearrangement joins TRBV7-3 to TRBJ2-1, with 8 bases lining up with TRBD1. CDR1 and CDR2 from the germline V gene are SGHTA and FQGTGA. This CDR3 contains 13 residues. Unmatched junction bases numbered 6, after V lost 5 bases and J lost 9 bases. In DNA form, the CDR3 reads TGTGCCAGCAGCCAGGGGGCCCGTGGTGAGCAGTTCTTC. Its protein is CASSQGARGEQFF.

The chain is built from TRBV29-1 and TRBJ1-4; 8 bases match TRBD1. Germline V lookup: CDR1 SQVTM, CDR2 ANQGSEA. V was pared by 5 bases and J by 7 bases, with 3 bases of the junction left unmatched. This CDR3 comprises 12 residues. CDR3 sequence (DNA): TGCAGCGTTCCAGGGGGCAGTGAAAAACTGTTTTTT. This sequence encodes CSVPGGSEKLFF.

This clonotype has just a few counts. Written as DNA, the CDR3 is TGTGCCAGCGGACTACGGGGGGGACAGGGAAATTCACCCCTCCACTTT. Translation: CASGLRGGQGNSPLHF. The chain links TRBV12-3 or TRBV12-4 to TRBJ1-6; TRBD1 matches 9 bases. The length of the CDR3 is 16 residues. The trim removed 8 bases at V and 7 bases at J, leaving 12 bases unmatched.